These 25 T cell receptor beta chains were all obtained from the same sample, sequenced in a study of radiation and T cells in renal cell carcinoma. Described time point: blood 2 weeks post-SBRT. The treatment: 15 Gy SBRT to primary tumor, nephrectomy 4 weeks later. The data were produced by immunoSEQ multiplex PCR, yet TCRdb's version contains in-frame clones alone and is incomplete. The sample holds around 70,000 clones; 82% are singletons and the top ten take 5.8%. Material: blood, obtained from a patient whose treatment included radiotherapy and nephrectomy. These receptors were taken from a man between 60 and 70 years old with renal cell carcinoma.

The rearrangement uses TRBV27 and TRBJ2-7, with no clear D. The CDR3 is made up of 16 amino acids. The ends were cut back, 0 bases at V and 2 bases at J, with 14 bases in the middle. Germline-derived CDR1 and CDR2 are MNHEY and SMNVEV (reference sequence). The CDR3 region is CASSLSLTLSPYEQYF. The CDR3, as DNA: TGTGCCAGCAGTTTATCCCTGACTCTAAGTCCCTACGAGCAGTACTTC.

The V and J genes are TRBV7-9 and TRBJ2-5; 10 nucleotides line up with TRBD1. The CDR3 has 18 residues. The ends lost 1 base at V and 1 base at J; junction bases unmatched: 9. Germline V gene sequence: CDR1 SEHNR, CDR2 FQNEAQ (reference sequence). The CDR3, as DNA: TGTGCCAGCAGCTTAGGCCGGGACAGGGGAAGATCCCAAGAGACCCAGTACTTC. Protein: CASSLGRDRGRSQETQYF.

The chain carries TRBV18 and TRBJ1-1; TRBD1 might be the D (5 bases). The CDR3 runs 14 residues. The germline V gene encodes CDR1 KGHSH and CDR2 LQKENI. Trimming cost V 1 base and J 1 base, with 7 bases left between them. CDR3 sequence (DNA): TGTGCCAGCTCACCACAGGGGAGGAACACTGAAGCTTTCTTT. The encoded protein is CASSPQGRNTEAFF.

The chain is built from TRBV29-1 and TRBJ2-2, with 7 bases that match TRBD2. This CDR3 spans 16 amino acids. Trimming at V came to 6 bases and at J to 4 bases, leaving 14 bases not matched to a gene. Germline CDR1 SQVTM, CDR2 ANQGSEA. CDR3 sequence: CSVTEGGDGATGELFF. In nucleotides, the CDR3 is TGCAGCGTAACTGAGGGAGGGGACGGGGCCACCGGGGAGCTGTTTTTT.

V and J are TRBV11-2 and TRBJ2-1; 11 nucleotides agree with TRBD2. Trimming took 2 bases from V and 6 from J; bases not matched to a gene: 3. CDR1 and CDR2 from the germline V gene are SGHAT and FQNNGV. This CDR3 contains 15 residues. CDR3 loop: CASSLSSGRGNEQFF. The CDR3 nucleotides read TGTGCCAGCAGCTTAAGTAGCGGGAGGGGCAATGAGCAGTTCTTC.

This chain connects TRBV28 to TRBJ1-5, with TRBD1 as a possible D gene (6 bases). CDR1 is MDHEN, CDR2 SYDVKM, per germline. Trimming left V 4 bases short and J 6 bases short, with 16 bases between. The CDR3 is 15 residues long. The DNA of the CDR3 is TGTGCCAGCAGTTCAGGTATGGGGACAAGTCAGCCCCAGCATTTT. Translated: CASSSGMGTSQPQHF.

The rearrangement links TRBV6-5 to TRBJ2-7; 7 bases map to TRBD2. Trimming took 6 bases from V and 1 from J; bases not matched to a gene: 6. There are 14 residues in the CDR3. CDR1 and CDR2 from the germline V gene are MNHEY and SVGAGI. The CDR3 region is CASSSPGGSYEQYF. As DNA, the CDR3 is TGTGCCAGCAGCTCTCCCGGGGGGTCCTACGAGCAGTACTTC.

The chain couples TRBV30 to TRBJ2-5; D possibly uses TRBD1 or TRBD2 (6 bases each). TRBJ2-7 matches the DNA end more closely, so the J call is doubtful. This CDR3 spans 15 amino acids. The V gene's germline CDR1 is GTSNPN and CDR2 SVGIG (reference sequence). As DNA, the CDR3 is TGTGCCTGGACCGGAAGAGGGGGGCTTGGGAACGAGCAGTACTTC. It codes for CAWTGRGGLGNEQYF.

The chain is built from TRBV9 and TRBJ2-3; 8 bases match TRBD2. The CDR3 is 16 amino acids. J was trimmed by 0 bases and V by 2 bases; bases with no gene match: 5. CDR1 and CDR2 from the germline V gene are SGDLS and YYNGEE. The CDR3 coding sequence is TGTGCCAGCAGCGTGGGTAGCGGGGCTAGCACAGATACGCAGTATTTT. Its protein product is CASSVGSGASTDTQYF.

The chain couples TRBV10-2 to TRBJ1-5; D gene ambiguous. The CDR3 runs 15 residues. V was shortened by 7 bases and J by 4 bases, with 17 bases between the two germline ends. Germline CDR1 is WSHSY and CDR2 is SAAADI. For the CDR3, the DNA is TGCGCCAGCACAAAGGAGGATCTGTCTAATCAGCCCCAGCATTTT. The encoded protein is CASTKEDLSNQPQHF.

The rearrangement links TRBV5-6 to TRBJ2-5, with D unresolved. The germline V gene has CDR1 SGHDT and CDR2 YYEEEE. Trimming left V 0 bases short and J 5 bases short, with 5 bases between. The CDR3 covers 12 residues. The CDR3 is CASSLAGETQYF. For the CDR3, the DNA is TGTGCCAGCAGCTTGGCCGGGGAGACCCAGTACTTC.

The V and J genes are TRBV5-6 and TRBJ2-1, with D possibly TRBD2 on 5 matching bases. The V and J ends lost 4 bases and 7 bases respectively, with 21 bases between them. CDR1 and CDR2 (germline): SGHDT, YYEEEE. This CDR3 contains 16 residues. CDR3 DNA sequence: TGTGCCAGCAGCCTGGTACCGGATCCACGAGGGAATGAGCAGTTCTTC. Translation gives CASSLVPDPRGNEQFF.

This clone was found once. The chain recombines TRBV5-1 with TRBJ2-2; possible D gene TRBD2, 5 bases. Germline V gene data show CDR1 as SGHRS and CDR2 as YFSETQ. Between the trimmed V and J ends, which lost 0 bases and 4 bases, there was a span of 10 bases. This CDR3 is 15 amino acids long. The chain's CDR3 is CASSLADGLTGELFF. The CDR3 nucleotides are TGCGCCAGCAGCTTGGCGGACGGACTCACCGGGGAGCTGTTTTTT.

This chain connects TRBV6-1 to TRBJ2-1; no definite D call. This CDR3 comprises 13 residues. Germline V gene sequence: CDR1 MNHNS, CDR2 SASEGT. The V end lost 11 bases, the J end lost 0 bases, and 11 bases lay between the germline ends. This chain's CDR3 is CAGEASSYNEQFF. Written as DNA, the CDR3 is TGTGCCGGCGAGGCGAGCTCCTACAATGAGCAGTTCTTC.

This rearrangement joins TRBV5-1 to TRBJ1-4; 7 bases agree with TRBD1. Germline V gene data show CDR1 as SGHRS and CDR2 as YFSETQ. The CDR3 runs 14 residues. V was pared by 3 bases and J by 3 bases, with 2 bases of the junction left unmatched. This CDR3 is CASSSGTANEKLFF. The DNA for the CDR3 is TGCGCCAGCAGCTCCGGGACAGCTAATGAAAAACTGTTTTTT.

V gene TRBV10-2 combines with J gene TRBJ2-1; 11 positions match TRBD2. Trimming took 4 bases from V and 7 from J; bases not matched to a gene: 12. Germline lookup yields CDR1 WSHSY and CDR2 SAAADI. CDR3 length: 17 residues. This CDR3 reads CASSGLLAGVLGNEQFF. The CDR3 DNA sequence: TGCGCCAGCAGTGGGCTACTAGCGGGAGTCTTGGGGAATGAGCAGTTCTTC.

The rearrangement links TRBV29-1 to TRBJ2-5, with D possibly TRBD2 on 6 matching bases. CDR3 length: 14 residues. Germline CDR1 SQVTM, CDR2 ANQGSEA. The V end lost 3 bases, the J end lost 4 bases, and 15 bases lay between the germline ends. The CDR3 region is CSVESGGAGETQYF. CDR3 in DNA: TGCAGCGTTGAGAGTGGAGGGGCGGGAGAGACCCAGTACTTC.

The gene calls are TRBV7-8 and TRBJ2-5, with 7 bases matching TRBD2. J gave up 2 bases and V 2 bases, and 5 bases lay outside the gene matches. This CDR3 is 15 amino acids long. Germline CDR1 and CDR2: SGHVS and FQNEAQ. The CDR3 sequence is CASSLYLAEQETQYF. The CDR3 DNA follows: TGTGCCAGCAGCTTATATCTAGCGGAGCAAGAGACCCAGTACTTC.

The chain has TRBV7-6 and TRBJ2-7; D is ambiguous. Trimming removed 2 bases at V and 0 bases at J, with 8 bases between. The CDR3 runs to 14 residues. Germline CDR1 SGHVS, CDR2 FNYEAQ. CDR3: CASSLTVYSYEQYF. Written as DNA, the CDR3 is TGTGCCAGCAGCTTAACTGTTTACTCCTACGAGCAGTACTTC.

This clone was seen a few times. The chain carries TRBV7-2 and TRBJ1-1, with TRBD1 matching 9 bases. The V and J ends lost 8 bases and 0 bases, in that order; junction bases with no gene match: 1. CDR1 and CDR2 (germline): SGHTA, FQGNSA. The CDR3 is made up of 13 amino acids. CDR3 sequence reads: CASGQGMNTEAFF. The CDR3 DNA follows: TGTGCCAGCGGACAGGGGATGAACACTGAAGCTTTCTTT.

The chain employs TRBV5-1 and TRBJ1-2, with D maybe TRBD1 (6 bases). Trimming shortened V by 4 bases and J by 8 bases, and 18 bases separated the two germline ends. This CDR3 comprises 14 residues. Germline CDR1 is SGHRS and CDR2 is YFSETQ. In DNA, the CDR3 is TGCGCCAGCAGCCCCGACTGGGAGGGGGGCGGCTACACCTTC. It codes for CASSPDWEGGGYTF.

This chain joins TRBV19 and TRBJ1-1; TRBD1 matches 9 bases. The J segment lost 5 bases and the V segment lost 6 bases, leaving 7 bases of the junction unmatched. From germline, CDR1 is LNHDA and CDR2 SQIVND (reference sequence). The CDR3 spans 14 residues. The CDR3 is CASRAQGARTEAFF. CDR3 DNA sequence: TGTGCCAGTAGGGCACAGGGGGCGAGAACTGAAGCTTTCTTT.

The count of this clone is one. CDR3 nucleotides: TGTGCCAGCAGCCTCCACGACAGGGACCCGGAGACCCAGTACTTC. Translated, it gives CASSLHDRDPETQYF. The chain links TRBV7-6 to TRBJ2-5; TRBD1 matches at 7 bases. CDR1 SGHVS and CDR2 FNYEAQ come from the germline V gene. The CDR3 totals 15 residues. The J segment lost 5 bases and the V segment lost 5 bases, leaving 11 bases of the junction unmatched.

The J gene is TRBJ2-2, the V gene TRBV7-9; maybe TRBD2 (5 bases). Trimming took 0 bases from V and 3 from J, leaving 11 bases between them. Per the germline V gene, CDR1 is SEHNR and CDR2 is FQNEAQ (reference sequence). This CDR3 comprises 16 residues. In DNA form, the CDR3 reads TGTGCCAGCAGCTTAGCGGTGGGAGAATACACCGGGGAGCTGTTTTTT. It yields the protein CASSLAVGEYTGELFF.

The chain is built from TRBV11-1 and TRBJ1-2; D perhaps matches TRBD1 (5 bases). The CDR3 has 12 residues. Trimming left V 5 bases short and J 6 bases short, with 10 bases between. The germline CDR1 and CDR2 sequences are SGHAT and FQDESV (reference sequence). CDR3 DNA: TGTGCCAGCAGCCCGGCAGGGAATGGCTACACCTTC. It specifies CASSPAGNGYTF.